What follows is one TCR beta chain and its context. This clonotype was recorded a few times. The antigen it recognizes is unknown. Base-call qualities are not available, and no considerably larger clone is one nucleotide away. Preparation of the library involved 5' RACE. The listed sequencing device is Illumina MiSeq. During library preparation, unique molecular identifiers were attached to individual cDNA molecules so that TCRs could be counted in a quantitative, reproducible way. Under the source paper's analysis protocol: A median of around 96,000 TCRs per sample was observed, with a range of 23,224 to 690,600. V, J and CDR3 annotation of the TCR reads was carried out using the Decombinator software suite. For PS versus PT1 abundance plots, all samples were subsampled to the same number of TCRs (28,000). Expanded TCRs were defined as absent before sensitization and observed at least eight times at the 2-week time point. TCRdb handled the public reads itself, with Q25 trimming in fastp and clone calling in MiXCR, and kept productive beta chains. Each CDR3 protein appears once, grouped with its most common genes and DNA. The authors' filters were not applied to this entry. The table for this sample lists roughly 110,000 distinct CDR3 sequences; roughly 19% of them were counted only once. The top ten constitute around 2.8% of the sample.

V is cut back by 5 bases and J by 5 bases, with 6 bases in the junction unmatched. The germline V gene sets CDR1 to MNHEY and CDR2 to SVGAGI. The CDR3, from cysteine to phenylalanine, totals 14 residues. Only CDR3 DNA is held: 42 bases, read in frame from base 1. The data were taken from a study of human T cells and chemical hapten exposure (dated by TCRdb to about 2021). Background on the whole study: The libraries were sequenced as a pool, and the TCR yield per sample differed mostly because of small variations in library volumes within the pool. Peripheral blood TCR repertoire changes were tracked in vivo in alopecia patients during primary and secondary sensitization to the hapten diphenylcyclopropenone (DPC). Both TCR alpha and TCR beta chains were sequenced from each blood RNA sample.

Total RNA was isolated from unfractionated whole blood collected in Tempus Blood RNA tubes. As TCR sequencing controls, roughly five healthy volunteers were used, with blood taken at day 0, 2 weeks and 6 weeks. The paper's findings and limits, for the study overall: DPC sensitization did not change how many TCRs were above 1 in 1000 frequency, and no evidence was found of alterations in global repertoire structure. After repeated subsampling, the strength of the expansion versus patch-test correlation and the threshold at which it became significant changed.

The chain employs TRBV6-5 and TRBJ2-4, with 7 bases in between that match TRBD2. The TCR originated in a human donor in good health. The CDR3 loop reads CASSGGGIENIQYF. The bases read TGTGCCAGCAGTGGGGGGGGTATAGAAAACATTCAGTACTTC.